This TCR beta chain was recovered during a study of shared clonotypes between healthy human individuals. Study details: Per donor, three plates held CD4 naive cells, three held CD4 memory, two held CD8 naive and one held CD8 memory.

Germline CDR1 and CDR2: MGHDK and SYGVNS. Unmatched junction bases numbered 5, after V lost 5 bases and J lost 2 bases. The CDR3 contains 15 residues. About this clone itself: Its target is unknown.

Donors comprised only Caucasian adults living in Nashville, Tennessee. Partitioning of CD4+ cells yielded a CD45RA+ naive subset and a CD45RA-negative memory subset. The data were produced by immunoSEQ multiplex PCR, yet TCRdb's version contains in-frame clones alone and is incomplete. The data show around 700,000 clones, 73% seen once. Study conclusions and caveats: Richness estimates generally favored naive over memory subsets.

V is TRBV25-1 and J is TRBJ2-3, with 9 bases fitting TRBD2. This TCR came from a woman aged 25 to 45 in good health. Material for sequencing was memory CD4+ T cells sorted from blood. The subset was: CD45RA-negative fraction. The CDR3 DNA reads TGTGCCAGCAGTCCGACTAGCGGATACACAGATACGCAGTATTTT. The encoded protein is CASSPTSGYTDTQYF.